This T cell receptor (beta chain) stems from a study of cytomegalovirus exposure and HLA in healthy donors. General study findings and limits: Later analysis demonstrated an association between a missense DCLRE1C variant and TCR beta V- and J-gene trimming. A later analysis appeared to link common viral pathogens to several of the most significant clusters. The study labeled under 200 TCR beta chains cytomegalovirus-associated.

Remarks on this clone: Its target is not known.

The CDR3 extends over 13 amino acids. V was pared by 2 bases and J by 13 bases, with 17 bases between. Germline loops: CDR1 SGHTA, CDR2 FQGTGA. Primers included in the PCR were 60 Vbeta and 13 Jbeta primers. In the original analysis: In a later analysis, the count reached some 75 million unique TCR beta chains, with 9 million to 11 million shared. Clones were sequenced by immunoSEQ multiplex PCR, and TCRdb holds only the in-frame ones, with some missing. The D gene and trimming were derived from the DNA, and the V and J assignments and clone size from that table. Among a few hundred thousand clones listed, approximately 81% were seen once.

The chain employs TRBV7-3 and TRBJ1-2, with D perhaps TRBD1 (6 bases). The sequence came from a woman aged 55-70 years in good health and CMV-seropositive. Sequencing used PBMCs. Written as DNA, the CDR3 is TGTGCCAGCAGCTTAGGGGTTCAGGGGACAACCACCTTC. Its protein is CASSLGVQGTTTF.